This TCR beta chain was captured by sequencing in a study of response to subunit inactivated influenza vaccine. Broader study findings: T cells newly recruited by each seasonal influenza vaccination are few, the authors suggested.

Concerning this clonotype itself: Its matching antigen is unknown.

TCRdb processed the RT-PCR reads anew with MiXCR; each CDR3 protein has one entry. Counted here are roughly 790,000 distinct CDR3 sequences, 21% occurring once; the ten biggest clones make up roughly 10%. The sample here was PBMCs from blood, taken roughly 5 days after vaccination. The clonotype comes from a man aged 45-65 years who received an inactivated influenza vaccine.

The CDR3 spells CASSRTGNSYNEQFF. The CDR3 coding sequence is TGTGCCAGCAGCCGCACAGGGAACTCCTACAATGAGCAGTTCTTC. The chain carries TRBV7-9 and TRBJ2-1; tentatively, D is TRBD1 (6 bases). From germline, CDR1 is SEHNR and CDR2 FQNEAQ (reference sequence). Between the trimmed V and J ends, which lost 5 bases and 0 bases, there was a span of 11 bases. The CDR3 runs 15 residues.